The 21 T cell receptor beta chains listed next were all sequenced from one sample in a study of blood T cell repertoires in COVID-19. Using immunoSEQ multiplex PCR, the repertoire was profiled, and TCRdb retains in-frame clones only, with some absent. The table shows about 100,000 clones, with 88% occurring only once. Sequences were obtained from peripheral blood. These receptors were taken from a man older than 75 with acute or convalescent COVID-19.

The genes are TRBV3-1 (or the pseudogene TRBV3-2) and TRBJ1-5, with D possibly matching TRBD1 (5 bases). This CDR3 is 14 amino acids long. In germline, CDR1 is LGHDT, CDR2 YNNKEL (reference sequence). The V and J ends lost 0 bases and 9 bases respectively, with 12 bases between them. Here the CDR3 DNA reads TGTGCCAGCAGCCAAGATCAACTGGGGGGGCCCCAGCATTTT. Encoded protein: CASSQDQLGGPQHF.

The V call is TRBV5-1, the J call TRBJ2-2, with TRBD2 matching over 8 bases. After removal of 4 bases from V and 4 bases from J, the junction contained 3 bases not matched to a gene. Germline lookup yields CDR1 SGHRS and CDR2 YFSETQ. The CDR3 contains 14 residues. CDR3 DNA: TGCGCCAGCAGCCAGAGCGGGAGCACCGGGGAGCTGTTTTTT. Its protein product is CASSQSGSTGELFF.

This sequence joins TRBV19 and TRBJ1-3, with 7 nucleotides matching TRBD1. V shed 4 bases, J shed 8 bases, and the junction held 8 bases outside the gene matches. This CDR3 is built from 14 residues. Germline V gene sequence: CDR1 LNHDA, CDR2 SQIVND (reference sequence). The CDR3 DNA sequence: TGTGCCAGTAGTAAAGGACAGGTCGCGGACACCATATATTTT. This encodes CASSKGQVADTIYF.

The chain has TRBV5-1 and TRBJ2-1, with TRBD1 as a possible D gene (6 bases). Trimming cost V 0 bases and J 0 bases, with 10 bases left between them. The CDR3 runs to 16 residues. The germline V gene has CDR1 SGHRS and CDR2 YFSETQ. DNA for the CDR3: TGCGCCAGCAGCTTGGTGGCAGGGGTCTCCTACAATGAGCAGTTCTTC. Translating it yields CASSLVAGVSYNEQFF.

The J gene is TRBJ2-1, the V gene TRBV6-4; 13 nucleotides line up with TRBD2. CDR3 length: 16 residues. V lost 2 bases, J lost 7 bases, and 5 bases stayed unmatched. The germline CDR1 and CDR2 sequences are MRHNA and SNTAGT. CDR3 residues: CASSDQLAGGRNEQFF. As DNA, the CDR3 is TGTGCCAGCAGTGACCAACTAGCGGGAGGGCGTAATGAGCAGTTCTTC.

V and J are TRBV27 and TRBJ2-7; 8 positions agree with TRBD1. V lost 5 bases to trimming and J lost 8 bases; unmatched junction nucleotides: 5. The CDR3 is 12 amino acids. CDR1 and CDR2 (germline): MNHEY, SMNVEV (reference sequence). As DNA, the CDR3 is TGTGCCAGCAGTGGACAGGGTCGAAAGCAGTACTTC. It specifies CASSGQGRKQYF.

The chain is built from TRBV15 and TRBJ2-1, with TRBD1 identical over 10 bases. The length of the CDR3 is 15 residues. Germline trimming cut 5 bases from V and 7 bases from J; bases unmatched to any gene: 8. Looked up from germline, CDR1 is LNHNV and CDR2 is YYDKDF (reference sequence). The CDR3 nucleotides read TGTGCCACCAGCGTTCGGACAGGGGGTTTGAATGAGCAGTTCTTC. It is translated as CATSVRTGGLNEQFF.

This rearrangement joins TRBV4-3 to TRBJ2-5, with 11 bases identical to TRBD1. CDR3 length equals 18 residues. V shed 0 bases and J 5 bases; nucleotides not matched to a gene: 11. Germline lookup yields CDR1 LGHNA and CDR2 YSLEER. The CDR3 region has the DNA TGCGCCAGCAGCCAAGATCCCATGATGGGACAGGGGGGGGAGACCCAGTACTTC. This codes for CASSQDPMMGQGGETQYF.

V gene TRBV7-6 combines with J gene TRBJ1-2; 7 bases agree with TRBD1. The CDR3 length is 14 residues. Losses at the gene ends were 5 bases for V and 7 bases for J; bases not matched to a gene: 10. Germline V gene sequence: CDR1 SGHVS, CDR2 FNYEAQ. For the CDR3, the DNA is TGTGCCAGCAGCCATGCGACAGGGAATGGTGGCTACACCTTC. It encodes CASSHATGNGGYTF.

The chain combines TRBV3-1 (or the pseudogene TRBV3-2) with TRBJ2-1; the match to TRBD1 covers 7 bases. The CDR3 spans 14 residues. Germline CDR1 reads LGHDT; CDR2 reads YNNKEL (reference sequence). Unmatched junction bases numbered 5, after V lost 2 bases and J lost 7 bases. CDR3 bases: TGTGCCAGCAGCCAACACGACAGGGAAAATGAGCAGTTCTTC. This gives the protein CASSQHDRENEQFF.

V and J are TRBV18 and TRBJ1-1, with 10 bases that match TRBD1. CDR3 size: 13 residues. CDR1 KGHSH and CDR2 LQKENI come from the germline V gene. V lost 0 bases and J lost 10; bases outside the gene matches: 2. CDR3 DNA: TGTGCCAGCTCACCACCGGGACAGGGGCGAGCTTTCTTT. This sequence encodes CASSPPGQGRAFF. Combining the CDR3 with reference TRBV18 and TRBJ1-1 gives the whole variable domain NAGVMQNPRHLVRRRGQEARLRCSPMKGHSHVYWYRQLPEEGLKFMVYLQKENIIDESGMPKERFSAEFPKEGPSILRIQQVVRGDSAAYFCASSPPGQGRAFFGQGTRLTVV.

This chain joins TRBV9 and TRBJ1-1; 9 nucleotides match TRBD1. Germline CDR1 reads SGDLS; CDR2 reads YYNGEE. Losses at the gene ends were 3 bases for V and 5 bases for J; bases not matched to a gene: 5. The CDR3 extends over 14 amino acids. CDR3 residues: CASSARQGGTEAFF. The CDR3 coding sequence is TGTGCCAGCAGCGCTAGACAGGGGGGAACTGAAGCTTTCTTT.

The CDR3 protein is CASSVGGPFTGELFF. In DNA, the CDR3 is TGTGCCAGTAGTGTCGGGGGGCCATTCACCGGGGAGCTGTTTTTT. The J gene is TRBJ2-2, the V gene TRBV19; maybe TRBD2 (7 bases). Germline assignment: CDR1 LNHDA and CDR2 SQIVND (reference sequence). The ends were cut back, 5 bases at V and 4 bases at J, with 14 bases in the middle. The CDR3 covers 15 residues.

The chain is built from TRBV4-3 and TRBJ2-1; 12 bases are shared with TRBD2. Germline CDR1 reads LGHNA; CDR2 reads YSLEER. J was trimmed by 7 bases and V by 5 bases; bases with no gene match: 12. The CDR3 consists of 17 residues. CDR3 coding DNA: TGCGCCAGCAGCGCCCGACTAGCGGGAGCGTTTTGGAATGAGCAGTTCTTC. Translation: CASSARLAGAFWNEQFF.

This chain links TRBV3-1 (or the pseudogene TRBV3-2) with TRBJ2-7, with TRBD2 matching over 11 bases. This CDR3 has 15 residues. The V and J ends lost 0 bases and 3 bases, in that order; junction bases with no gene match: 1. CDR1 is LGHDT, CDR2 YNNKEL, per germline (reference sequence). CDR3 in amino acids: CASSQDLAGGYEQYF. The CDR3 region has the DNA TGTGCCAGCAGCCAAGACCTAGCGGGAGGCTACGAGCAGTACTTC.

The chain couples TRBV15 to TRBJ2-7, with 7 bases identical to TRBD1. The V gene end was trimmed by 3 bases and the J gene end by 1 base; junction bases not matched to a gene: 3. The CDR3 contains 14 residues. CDR1 is LNHNV and CDR2 is YYDKDF in the germline V gene (reference sequence). DNA for the CDR3: TGTGCCACCAGCAGGGGGGACAGTTCCTACGAGCAGTACTTC. Translated, it gives CATSRGDSSYEQYF.

Concerning this clone itself: The sample contains more than one DNA sequence encoding this CDR3. The chain carries TRBV28 and TRBJ1-4; D is unclear. Trimming took 6 bases from V and 0 from J, leaving 8 bases between them. The CDR3 contains 14 residues. Germline CDR1 and CDR2: MDHEN and SYDVKM. CDR3 nucleotide sequence: TGTGCCAGCAGCACGGCGGCAACTAATGAAAAACTGTTTTTT. Its translation is CASSTAATNEKLFF. The variable domain in full, with the rest retrieved from reference TRBV28 and TRBJ1-4, is DVKVTQSSRYLVKRTGEKVFLECVQDMDHENMFWYRQDPGLGLRLIYFSYDVKMKEKGDIPEGYSVSREKKERFSLILESASTNQTSMYLCASSTAATNEKLFFGSGTQLSVL.

The chain is built from TRBV28 and TRBJ1-1; a possible D gene is TRBD1 (6 bases). V was cut by 3 bases and J by 3 bases, with 11 bases left in between. The CDR3 is made up of 14 amino acids. Germline loops: CDR1 MDHEN, CDR2 SYDVKM. The CDR3 loop reads CASSLGGRYTEAFF. CDR3 bases: TGTGCCAGCAGTTTGGGGGGGCGCTACACTGAAGCTTTCTTT.

The V and J genes are TRBV5-1 and TRBJ2-3, with D possibly matching TRBD2 (6 bases). This CDR3 spans 14 amino acids. Germline CDR1 and CDR2: SGHRS and YFSETQ. V lost 0 bases and J lost 2, with 7 bases in between. CDR3 in DNA: TGCGCCAGCAGCTTGGGGGACTCCACAGATACGCAGTATTTT. Its translation: CASSLGDSTDTQYF.

The rearrangement uses TRBV3-1 (or the pseudogene TRBV3-2) and TRBJ1-3, with TRBD1 identical over 8 bases. The CDR3 loop spans 17 amino acids. CDR1 is LGHDT and CDR2 is YNNKEL in the germline V gene (reference sequence). V shed 1 base and J 0 bases; nucleotides not matched to a gene: 5. For the CDR3, the DNA is TGTGCCAGCAGCCAAGCCGACAGGGGTTTCTCTGGAAACACCATATATTTT. Translating gives CASSQADRGFSGNTIYF.

V and J are TRBV28 and TRBJ2-1; weak D call: TRBD2 (6 bases). This CDR3 has 13 amino acids. CDR1 is MDHEN, CDR2 SYDVKM, per germline. V was clipped by 7 bases and J by 3 bases, with 10 bases between them. CDR3 bases: TGTGCCAGCAATGTGGGACTCTACAATGAGCAGTTCTTC. Translating gives CASNVGLYNEQFF.